A selection of T cell receptor beta chains follows, all from one sample in a study of CD8 T cell repertoires and HIV-1 epitope variants. For these receptors, no antigen is known. This table comes from immunoSEQ multiplex PCR, and its TCRdb copy is limited to in-frame clones, with some not included. The sample shows 5,600 or so clones, about 61% of them seen only once. The sequenced sample consisted of cultured CD8+ T cells derived from PBMCs. These receptors were collected from a male donor with HIV. The CDR3 runs from the conserved cysteine through the conserved F or W. Each record gives: J gene, D gene, V gene, CDR3 protein. The D gene is left open where the match is weak.

TRBJ1-3 - TRBV11-1 CASSLAGLSGNTIYF
TRBJ2-7 - TRBV5-6 CASSLAGSAYEQYF
TRBJ2-7 - TRBV19 CASSIALGGSYEQYF
TRBJ2-1 - TRBV27 CASRDRDNPYNEQFF
TRBJ2-3 - TRBV5-6 CASSPPGFADTQYF
TRBJ1-1 - TRBV5-1 CASSLEGRTNTEAFF
TRBJ2-1 - TRBV6-6 CASSAEGPAYNEQFF
TRBJ1-1 - TRBV2 CAIAEEKRVSTEAFF
TRBJ1-1 - TRBV2 CASSEAFF
TRBJ1-5 - TRBV4-1 CASSQDTRGLNQPQHF
TRBJ1-2 TRBD1 TRBV6-5 CASSLGGGGYTF
TRBJ1-4 TRBD1 TRBV29-1 CSVEEVGQEGEKLFF
TRBJ1-2 - TRBV25-1 CASLGMGFGYTF
TRBJ1-1 - TRBV10-1 CASSESRGANTEAFF
TRBJ2-1 - TRBV7-8 CASSFLGSYNEQFF
- - TRBV21-1 CASSKLSQRETHEQYF
TRBJ2-7 - TRBV4-1 CASSQVEGGEQYF
TRBJ2-7 TRBD2 TRBV11-2 CASSFGLAGVGYEQYF
TRBJ1-2 - TRBV28 CASSFELANYGYTF
TRBJ2-7 - TRBV4-1 CASSQDLGRTYEQYF
TRBJ2-5 TRBD1 TRBV19 CASSPGTGVSQYF
TRBJ2-2 - TRBV5-4 CASSLVDTGELFF
TRBJ2-1 TRBD2 TRBV28 CASSFRVAGSEQFF
TRBJ2-7 TRBD1 TRBV29-1 CSVEEKTGGSYEQYF
TRBJ1-1 TRBD1 TRBV19 CASSTRQGAKVRAFF
TRBJ1-2 - TRBV5-6 CASSLGELYGYTF
TRBJ1-5 TRBD1 TRBV6-4 CASSHGTGGDQPQHF
TRBJ2-3 - TRBV10-1 CASREHITDTQYF
TRBJ2-5 - TRBV9 CASSPLRGQETQYF
TRBJ1-1 - TRBV21-1 CASSERTEAFF
TRBJ1-5 - TRBV14 CASSQGRGQPQHF
TRBJ2-7 - TRBV5-4 CASSLEQSFAYEQYF
TRBJ1-1 - TRBV6-5 CASSSAGVLDTEAFF
TRBJ2-5 - TRBV7-2 CASSVTGGEETQYF
TRBJ1-2 - TRBV2 CASSGQEANYGYTF
TRBJ2-2 TRBD2 TRBV7-9 CASRPGLANTGELFF